The present T cell receptor beta chain was sequenced within a study of vaccination and CD4 T cells after COVID-19. The Oncomine TCR Beta short-read assay was what sequenced the DNA obtained from cultured CD4+ T cells. From the PCR reads, TCRdb called clonotypes with MiXCR, one entry per CDR3 protein. The sample includes about 20,000 distinct CDR3 sequences, less than 55% of them seen just once. About this clonotype: Antigen: not known.

With V trimmed by 7 bases and J by 5 bases, 13 bases remained unmatched. This CDR3 spans 15 amino acids. Germline assignment: CDR1 DFQATT and CDR2 SNEGSKA (reference sequence). Indicated treatment: roughly 10-day PBMC culture with coronavirus spike peptide pools or control peptides (ViraFEST assay). Input material: CD4+ T cells from blood, cultured in vitro. This chain links TRBV20-1 with TRBJ2-1; TRBD2 aligns across 8 bases. The TCR sequence derives from a human donor who had recovered from COVID-19. The CDR3 DNA follows: TGCAGTGGGGCCAGCGGGAGAGCGGTGAACAATGAGCAGTTCTTC. Its protein product is CSGASGRAVNNEQFF.